This entry lists 13 T cell receptor beta chains sequenced from one sample in a study of blood T cell dynamics during melanoma immunotherapy. The repertoire was sequenced with immunoSEQ multiplex PCR; TCRdb's copy has only in-frame clones and lacks some. This table holds approximately 15,000 clones, under 90% found once. Time point defined: pre-treatment baseline. Sequenced here: blood, sampled from a patient treated with checkpoint blockade. The receptors derive from a human donor with melanoma.

The chain has TRBV28 and TRBJ2-3, with TRBD2 identical over 11 bases. V lost 6 bases to trimming and J lost 4 bases; unmatched junction nucleotides: 18. The germline CDR1 and CDR2 sequences are MDHEN and SYDVKM. The CDR3 spans 19 residues. The CDR3 loop is CASSPYTSGGVGRADTQYF. CDR3 bases: TGTGCCAGCAGCCCCTATACTAGCGGGGGAGTTGGTCGGGCAGATACGCAGTATTTT.

CDR3 protein: CASSYGTEAFF. CDR3 in DNA: TGTGCCAGCAGTTACGGCACTGAAGCTTTCTTT. The gene calls are TRBV6-1 and TRBJ1-1; D is uncertain. CDR1 is MNHNS, CDR2 SASEGT, per germline. Between the trimmed V and J ends, which lost 5 bases and 4 bases, there was a span of 5 bases. This CDR3 spans 11 amino acids.

V usage is TRBV2 and J usage is TRBJ1-4; no clear D gene. CDR3 length: 13 residues. Germline V lookup: CDR1 SNHLY, CDR2 FYNNEI. Trimming took off 7 bases at V and 0 bases at J, with 6 bases between the two ends. The CDR3 nucleotides read TGTGCCAGCACGGCCGCAACTAATGAAAAACTGTTTTTT. Amino acid sequence: CASTAATNEKLFF.

The J gene is TRBJ1-6, the V gene TRBV18; possible D gene TRBD1, 5 bases. Per germline, CDR1 KGHSH and CDR2 LQKENI. The CDR3 is 15 residues long. V gave up 3 bases and J gave up 5 bases, with 11 bases separating them. CDR3 DNA sequence: TGTGCCAGCTCACCGGCGGGGCAAGATAATTCACCCCTCCACTTT. Amino acids: CASSPAGQDNSPLHF. Full variable domain (outside the CDR3, taken from reference TRBV18 and TRBJ1-6): NAGVMQNPRHLVRRRGQEARLRCSPMKGHSHVYWYRQLPEEGLKFMVYLQKENIIDESGMPKERFSAEFPKEGPSILRIQQVVRGDSAAYFCASSPAGQDNSPLHFGNGTRLTVT.

The J gene is TRBJ2-1, the V gene TRBV14; perhaps TRBD2 as D (7 bases). The CDR3 is 16 residues long. V was pared by 1 base and J by 5 bases, with 15 bases between. Germline values: CDR1 SGHDN, CDR2 FVKESK. CDR3 sequence reads: CASSQVGGGPHNEQFF. CDR3 DNA: TGTGCCAGCAGCCAAGTTGGGGGGGGGCCCCACAATGAGCAGTTCTTC.

The chain links TRBV6-5 to TRBJ1-3, with D perhaps TRBD1 (5 bases). V lost 8 bases and J lost 0, with 11 bases in between. The CDR3 runs to 14 residues. Germline CDR1 and CDR2: MNHEY and SVGAGI. CDR3 protein: CASGTADSGNTIYF. CDR3 nucleotides: TGTGCCAGCGGGACCGCAGACTCTGGAAACACCATATATTTT.

The chain has TRBV7-3 and TRBJ2-5, with D tentatively TRBD2 (6 bases). The CDR3 runs 13 residues. Germline CDR1 and CDR2: SGHTA and FQGTGA. The ends were cut back, 2 bases at V and 11 bases at J, with 15 bases in the middle. The CDR3 spells CASSLEGGWEQYF. The CDR3 bases are TGTGCCAGCAGCTTAGAAGGAGGGTGGGAGCAGTACTTC. The full variable domain, its missing parts supplied by reference TRBV7-3 and TRBJ2-5, is GAGVSQTPSNKVTEKGKYVELRCDPISGHTALYWYRQSLGQGPEFLIYFQGTGAADDSGLPNDRFFAVRPEGSVSTLKIQRTERGDSAVYLCASSLEGGWEQYFGPGTRLLVL.

The chain employs TRBV28 and TRBJ2-5; 8 bases agree with TRBD1. The CDR3 length is 14 residues. Trimming took 6 bases from V and 5 from J; bases not matched to a gene: 8. Germline-derived CDR1 and CDR2 are MDHEN and SYDVKM. The CDR3, as DNA: TGTGCCAGCAGATCTGCAGGGGGCGGGGAGACCCAGTACTTC. It yields the protein CASRSAGGGETQYF.

The rearrangement links TRBV5-1 to TRBJ2-4, with TRBD1 identical over 8 bases. This CDR3 spans 15 amino acids. Looked up from germline, CDR1 is SGHRS and CDR2 is YFSETQ. V trimming: 3 bases; J trimming: 6 bases; junction bases outside the gene matches: 8. The CDR3 sequence is CASSSSTGARNIQYF. DNA of the CDR3: TGCGCCAGCAGCTCGTCGACAGGGGCAAGAAACATTCAGTACTTC.

A remark on this clone: Other DNA sequences from this sample encode an identical CDR3 as well. V and J are TRBV7-8 and TRBJ2-1; D remains unclear. Germline CDR1 is SGHVS and CDR2 is FQNEAQ. The CDR3 is 13 amino acids. V lost 1 base, J lost 4 bases, and 5 bases lay in between. DNA of the CDR3: TGTGCCAGCAGCTTAGGTCCATACAATGAGCAGTTCTTC. Translated, it gives CASSLGPYNEQFF. Drawing the rest from reference TRBV7-8 and TRBJ2-1, the complete variable domain is GAGVSQSPRYKVAKRGQDVALRCDPISGHVSLFWYQQALGQGPEFLTYFQNEAQLDKSGLPSDRFFAERPEGSVSTLKIQRTQQEDSAVYLCASSLGPYNEQFFGPGTRLTVL.

The genes are TRBV2 and TRBJ2-7; TRBD1 agrees at 8 bases. The CDR3 runs 12 residues. The germline gives CDR1 SNHLY, CDR2 FYNNEI. V gave up 6 bases and J gave up 6 bases; unmatched junction bases: 4. CDR3 residues: CASRHTGGEQYF. The DNA for the CDR3 is TGTGCCAGCAGACACACAGGGGGCGAGCAGTACTTC.

The chain has TRBV4-2 and TRBJ2-1; a weak D match, TRBD2 (7 bases). The V end was cut by 3 bases, the J end by 7 bases, with 16 bases between. The CDR3 is 15 residues long. The germline V gene has CDR1 LGHNA and CDR2 YNFKEQ. The CDR3 region is CASSQVGGALNEQFF. CDR3 DNA: TGTGCCAGCAGCCAGGTGGGGGGGGCGCTGAATGAGCAGTTCTTC.

The chain recombines TRBV5-1 with TRBJ2-3; D unresolved. Per germline, CDR1 SGHRS and CDR2 YFSETQ. Trimming cost V 1 base and J 2 bases, with 17 bases left between them. This CDR3 is 17 amino acids long. CDR3 loop: CASSLPLIGGITDTQYF. CDR3 DNA sequence: TGCGCCAGCAGCTTGCCCCTCATCGGCGGTATCACAGATACGCAGTATTTT.